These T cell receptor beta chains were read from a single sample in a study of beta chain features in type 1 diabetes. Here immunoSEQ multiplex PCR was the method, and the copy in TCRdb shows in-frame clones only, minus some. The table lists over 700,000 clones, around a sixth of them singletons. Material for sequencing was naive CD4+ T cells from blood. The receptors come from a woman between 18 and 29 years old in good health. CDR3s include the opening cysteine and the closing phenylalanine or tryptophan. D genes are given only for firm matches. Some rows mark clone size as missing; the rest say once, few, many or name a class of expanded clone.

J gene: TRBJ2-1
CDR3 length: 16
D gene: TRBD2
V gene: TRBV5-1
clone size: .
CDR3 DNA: TGCGCCAGCAGCTTGGCCCTAGCGGGAGTGAGCAATGAGCAGTTCTTC
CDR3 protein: CASSLALAGVSNEQFF

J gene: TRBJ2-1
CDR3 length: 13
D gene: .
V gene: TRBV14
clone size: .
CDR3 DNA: TGTGCCAGCAGCCCTGCGGGGAGTAGCGAGCAGTTCTTC
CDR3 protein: CASSPAGSSEQFF

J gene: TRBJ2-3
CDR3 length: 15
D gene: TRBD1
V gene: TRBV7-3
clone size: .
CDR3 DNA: TGTGCCAGCAGCCCGTGGGACAGGGATATGGATACGCAGTATTTT
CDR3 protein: CASSPWDRDMDTQYF

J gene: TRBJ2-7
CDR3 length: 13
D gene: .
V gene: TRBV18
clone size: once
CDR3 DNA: TGTGCCAGCTCACCAGTCGGCAGCAGCGAGCAGTACTTC
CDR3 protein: CASSPVGSSEQYF

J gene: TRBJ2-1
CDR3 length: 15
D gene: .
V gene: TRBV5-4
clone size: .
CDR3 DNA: TGTGCCAGCAGCTTCGTTCCCGAGTCCTACAATGAGCAGTTCTTC
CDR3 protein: CASSFVPESYNEQFF

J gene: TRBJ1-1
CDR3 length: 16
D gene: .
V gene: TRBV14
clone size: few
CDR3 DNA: TGTGCCAGCAGCCAAGTGGCTGGGGGTTGGAGCACTGAAGCTTTCTTT
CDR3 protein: CASSQVAGGWSTEAFF

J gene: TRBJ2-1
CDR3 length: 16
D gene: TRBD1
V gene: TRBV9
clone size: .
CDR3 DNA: TGTGCCAGCAGCGTAGTAGGGACAGGGGATTGGAATGAGCAGTTCTTC
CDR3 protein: CASSVVGTGDWNEQFF

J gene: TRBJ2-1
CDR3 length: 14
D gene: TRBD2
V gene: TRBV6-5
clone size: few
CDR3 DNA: TGTGCCAGCAGTCGGACTAGCGGGACTGTTGAGCAGTTCTTC
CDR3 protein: CASSRTSGTVEQFF

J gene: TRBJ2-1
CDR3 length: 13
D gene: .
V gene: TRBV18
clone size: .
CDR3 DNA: TGTGCCAGCTCACGGGCAGGGCGCGATGAGCAGTTCTTC
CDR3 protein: CASSRAGRDEQFF

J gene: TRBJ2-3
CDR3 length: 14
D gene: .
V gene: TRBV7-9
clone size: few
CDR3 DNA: TGTGCCGTACACCGGGACACCAGCACAGATACGCAGTATTTT
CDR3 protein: CAVHRDTSTDTQYF

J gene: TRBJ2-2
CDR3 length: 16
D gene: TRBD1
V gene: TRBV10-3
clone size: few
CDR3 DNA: TGTGCCATCAGTGTAGGACAGGGGACAAACACCGGGGAGCTGTTTTTT
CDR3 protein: CAISVGQGTNTGELFF

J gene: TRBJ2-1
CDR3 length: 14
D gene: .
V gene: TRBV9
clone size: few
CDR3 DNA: TGTGCCAGCAGCCTAGACGGATCGTACAATGAGCAGTTCTTC
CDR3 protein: CASSLDGSYNEQFF

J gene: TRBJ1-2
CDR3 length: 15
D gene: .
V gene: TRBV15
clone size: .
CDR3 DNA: TGTGCCACCAGCAGAGGGGACACAAAGAACTATGGCTACACCTTC
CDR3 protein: CATSRGDTKNYGYTF

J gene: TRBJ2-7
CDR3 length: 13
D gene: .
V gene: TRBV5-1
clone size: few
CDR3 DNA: TGCGCCAGCAGCTCCGGGCTCGCCTACGAGCAGTACTTC
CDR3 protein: CASSSGLAYEQYF

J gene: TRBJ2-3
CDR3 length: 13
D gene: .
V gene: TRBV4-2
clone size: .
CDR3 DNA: TGTGCCAGCAGCCAAATGAGAACAGATACGCAGTATTTT
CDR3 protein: CASSQMRTDTQYF

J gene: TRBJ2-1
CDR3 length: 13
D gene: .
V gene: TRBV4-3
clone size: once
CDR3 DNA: TGCGCCAGCAGCCATAGGAGATACGATGAGCAGTTCTTC
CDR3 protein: CASSHRRYDEQFF

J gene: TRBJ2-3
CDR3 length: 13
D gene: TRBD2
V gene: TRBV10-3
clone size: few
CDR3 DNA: TGTGCCGTTAGCGGGGGGAGCACAGATACGCAGTATTTT
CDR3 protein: CAVSGGSTDTQYF

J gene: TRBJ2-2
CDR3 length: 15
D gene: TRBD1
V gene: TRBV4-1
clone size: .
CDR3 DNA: TGCGCCAGCAGCCAAGGGGACAGAGACACCGGGGAGCTGTTTTTT
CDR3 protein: CASSQGDRDTGELFF

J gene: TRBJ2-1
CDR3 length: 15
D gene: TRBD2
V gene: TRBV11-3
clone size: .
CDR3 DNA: TGTGCCAGCAGCTTAGGGACTAGCAGCAACAATGAGCAGTTCTTC
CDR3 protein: CASSLGTSSNNEQFF

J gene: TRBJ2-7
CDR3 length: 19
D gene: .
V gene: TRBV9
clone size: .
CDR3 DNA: TGTGCCAGCAGCGTAGGTGACCTAACCCGGGGGACAGTAGCCTACGAGCAGTACTTC
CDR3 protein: CASSVGDLTRGTVAYEQYF

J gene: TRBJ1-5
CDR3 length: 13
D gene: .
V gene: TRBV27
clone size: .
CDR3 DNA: TGTGCCAGCAGTTCGAACGGGCTACAGCCCCAGCATTTT
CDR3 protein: CASSSNGLQPQHF

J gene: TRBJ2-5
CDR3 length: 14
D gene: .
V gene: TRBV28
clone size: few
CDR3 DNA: TGTGCCAGCAGCTCCCCCGGAATCCAAGAGACCCAGTACTTC
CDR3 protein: CASSSPGIQETQYF

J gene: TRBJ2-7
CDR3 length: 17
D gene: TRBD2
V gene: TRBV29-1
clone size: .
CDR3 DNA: TGCAGCCCTTCTATGGGGTTAACTAGCGGGCTCTGCTACGAGCAGTACTTC
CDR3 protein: CSPSMGLTSGLCYEQYF

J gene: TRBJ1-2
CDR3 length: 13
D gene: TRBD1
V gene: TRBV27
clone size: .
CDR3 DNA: TGTGCCAGCAGTGAGGGACAGGGGGGCGGCTACACCTTC
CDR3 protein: CASSEGQGGGYTF

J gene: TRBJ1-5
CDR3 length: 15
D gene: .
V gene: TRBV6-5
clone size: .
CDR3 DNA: TGTGCCAGCAGTTACTCGAGGACAGAATATCAGCCCCAGCATTTT
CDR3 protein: CASSYSRTEYQPQHF

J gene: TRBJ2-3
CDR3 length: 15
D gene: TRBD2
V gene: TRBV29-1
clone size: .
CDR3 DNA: TGCAGCGTTGGCCGATCGGGACTAGCGGATGGTACGCAGTATTTT
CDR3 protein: CSVGRSGLADGTQYF

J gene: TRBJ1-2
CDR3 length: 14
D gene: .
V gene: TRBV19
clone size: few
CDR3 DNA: TGTGCCAGTAACCCGGGAGGACGGAACTATGGCTACACCTTC
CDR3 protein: CASNPGGRNYGYTF

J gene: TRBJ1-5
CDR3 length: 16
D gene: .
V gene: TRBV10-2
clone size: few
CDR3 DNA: TGCGCCAGCAGTGATATAGGGACGGTGAGCAATCAGCCCCAGCATTTT
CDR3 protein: CASSDIGTVSNQPQHF

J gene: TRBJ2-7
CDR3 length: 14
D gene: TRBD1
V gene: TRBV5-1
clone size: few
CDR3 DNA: TGCGCCAGCAGCCCCGGGACAGGGAACTACGAGCAGTACTTC
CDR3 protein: CASSPGTGNYEQYF

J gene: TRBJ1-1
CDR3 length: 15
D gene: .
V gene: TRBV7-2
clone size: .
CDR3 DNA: TGTGCCAGCAGCTTAGCTGTGAACTTGAACACTGAAGCTTTCTTT
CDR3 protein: CASSLAVNLNTEAFF

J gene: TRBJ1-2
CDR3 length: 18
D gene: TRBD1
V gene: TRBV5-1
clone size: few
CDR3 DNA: TGCGCCAGCAGCTTGGCCCTCCCTTTAGGGACAGCTAACTATGGCTACACCTTC
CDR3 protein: CASSLALPLGTANYGYTF

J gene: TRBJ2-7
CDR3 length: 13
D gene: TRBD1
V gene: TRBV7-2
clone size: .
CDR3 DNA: TGTGCCAGCAGCGCGGACAGGTGGTACGAGCAGTACTTC
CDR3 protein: CASSADRWYEQYF

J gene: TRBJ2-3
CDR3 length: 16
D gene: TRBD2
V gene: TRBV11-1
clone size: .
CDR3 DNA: TGTGCCAGCAGCTTAGCCCGACGGACTAGCCCAGATACGCAGTATTTT
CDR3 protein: CASSLARRTSPDTQYF